This T cell receptor beta chain was documented in a study of response to subunit inactivated influenza vaccine. Findings of the study overall: Few new T cells, the authors suggested, are recruited by each seasonal influenza vaccination.

TCRdb analysed the RT-PCR reads with MiXCR anew, one entry per CDR3 protein. The sample holds 710,000 or so distinct CDR3 sequences; 15% to 18% are singletons and the top ten take roughly 12%. Trimming shortened V by 1 base and J by 5 bases, and 14 bases separated the two germline ends. The germline gives CDR1 MGHDK, CDR2 SYGVNS. The CDR3 has 15 amino acids. This clonotype was observed once. What it binds is not known. The chain combines TRBV25-1 with TRBJ2-5; tentatively, D is TRBD1 (5 bases). The clonotype originates from a man in his fifties who received an inactivated influenza vaccine. This specimen consisted of PBMCs from blood, obtained 11 to 12 days after vaccination. The CDR3 nucleotides read TGTGCCAGCAGTGAATTCAGGGCAGACCGGGAGACCCAGTACTTC. As protein: CASSEFRADRETQYF.